This TCR beta chain was profiled in a study of blood T cell repertoires in COVID-19. Whole-study context: The origin of the acute and convalescent COVID-19 samples was the United States, Italy and Spain. In each case, the material was cDNA or gDNA derived from T cells, B-cell-depleted T cells, or PBMCs.

This clone was seen a handful of times. In the original workflow: By means of reference gene primer amplification, nucleated cell counts were estimated. Generated by immunoSEQ multiplex PCR, the TCRdb table keeps only in-frame clones and is missing some. The DNA gave D and trimming, while V, J and clone size come from that table. The sample records 200,000 to 300,000 clones, around 86% being singletons. Sample: peripheral blood. This sequence was found in a woman aged 65 to 85 with active or convalescent COVID-19.

The CDR3 here is CASRLLRDTSGNTIYF. CDR3 DNA: TGTGCCAGCAGGCTGTTGAGGGACACCTCTGGAAACACCATATATTTT. The chain links TRBV11-2 to TRBJ1-3; D possibly corresponds to TRBD1 (6 bases). The CDR3 totals 16 residues. The ends were cut back, 6 bases at V and 0 bases at J, with 15 bases in the middle. Germline-derived CDR1 and CDR2 are SGHAT and FQNNGV.